The 30 T cell receptor beta chains below come from one sample, sequenced in a study of shared clonotypes between healthy human individuals. This table comes from immunoSEQ multiplex PCR, and its TCRdb copy is limited to in-frame clones, with some not included. The sample consists of about 450,000 clones, around 80% of them appearing once. The material sequenced was PBMCs. These receptors were collected from a woman aged 40 to 49 in good health. Some clones in this sample may be carry-over from other donors' samples.

The chain couples TRBV10-2 to TRBJ2-3; 8 bases align to TRBD1. There are 15 residues in the CDR3. From germline, CDR1 is WSHSY and CDR2 SAAADI. V shed 6 bases, J shed 1 base, and the junction held 6 bases outside the gene matches. As DNA, the CDR3 is TGCGCCAGCAGACGCAGGGGGCAACGCACAGATACGCAGTATTTT. It yields the protein CASRRRGQRTDTQYF.

The table lists this clone with a few counts. The chain couples TRBV19 to TRBJ2-1; 8 nucleotides line up with TRBD1. Unmatched junction bases numbered 0, after V lost 4 bases and J lost 1 base. Germline CDR1 LNHDA, CDR2 SQIVND (reference sequence). The CDR3 extends over 14 amino acids. As DNA, the CDR3 is TGTGCCAGTAGTAGGACAGGGTCCTACAATGAGCAGTTCTTC. Residues: CASSRTGSYNEQFF.

This clone was seen only once. The rearrangement joins TRBV14 to TRBJ1-1; unclear D gene. This CDR3 is built from 13 residues. V shed 0 bases and J shed 5 bases, with 7 bases lying between them. Germline V gene data show CDR1 as SGHDN and CDR2 as FVKESK. CDR3 in DNA: TGTGCCAGCAGCCAAGATCCCAGAACTGAAGCTTTCTTT. Its protein product is CASSQDPRTEAFF.

The chain uses TRBV18 and TRBJ2-1, with a tentative D call TRBD1 (6 bases). The V and J ends lost 3 bases and 4 bases respectively, with 10 bases between them. CDR3 length: 14 residues. The germline gives CDR1 KGHSH, CDR2 LQKENI. The CDR3 DNA is TGTGCCAGCTCACCGTGGGACAAATACAATGAGCAGTTCTTC. Its translation is CASSPWDKYNEQFF.

The chain combines TRBV7-9 with TRBJ1-1, with 9 bases that match TRBD1. The CDR3 loop spans 17 amino acids. The germline V gene has CDR1 SEHNR and CDR2 FQNEAQ (reference sequence). Trimming cost V 5 bases and J 6 bases; bases outside gene matches: 16. CDR3 nucleotides: TGTGCCAGCAGCCCAGGGGACAGGGATCCGCGTTTGTCTGAAGCTTTCTTT. It yields the protein CASSPGDRDPRLSEAFF.

The genes are TRBV2 and TRBJ2-1; 12 bases fit TRBD2. This CDR3 region has 16 residues. The germline V gene encodes CDR1 SNHLY and CDR2 FYNNEI. The ends lost 4 bases at V and 7 bases at J; junction bases unmatched: 8. CDR3 DNA sequence: TGTGCCAGCAGTGGGGGGGGACTAGCGGGTAGGAATGAGCAGTTCTTC. Translating it yields CASSGGGLAGRNEQFF.

As concerns this clone: Within the sample, other DNA sequences also encode this same CDR3. The chain employs TRBV9 and TRBJ2-1; D gene uncertain. Trimming shortened V by 0 bases and J by 3 bases, and 7 bases separated the two germline ends. CDR3 length: 14 residues. The V gene's germline CDR1 is SGDLS and CDR2 YYNGEE. The CDR3 DNA reads TGTGCCAGCAGCGTAGGTGGCAACTACAATGAGCAGTTCTTC. Translation gives CASSVGGNYNEQFF.

The chain links TRBV2 to TRBJ2-2; perhaps TRBD1 as D (5 bases). V gave up 2 bases and J gave up 4 bases, with 14 bases separating them. The CDR3 totals 16 residues. Germline CDR1 reads SNHLY; CDR2 reads FYNNEI. CDR3: CASSELGQGRTGELFF. The DNA for the CDR3 is TGTGCCAGCAGTGAATTGGGGCAGGGTCGCACCGGGGAGCTGTTTTTT.

This chain connects TRBV2 to TRBJ2-1; D not resolved. The germline CDR1 and CDR2 sequences are SNHLY and FYNNEI. Trimming cost V 8 bases and J 4 bases, with 12 bases left between them. The CDR3 extends over 13 amino acids. CDR3 region: CASRLGTYNEQFF. The CDR3 DNA reads as TGTGCCAGCCGCCTAGGAACGTACAATGAGCAGTTCTTC.

This clone was observed a few times. This is likely an artifact of a read error, given a far larger clone one base away. V usage is TRBV4-2 and J usage is TRBJ2-1; D is possibly TRBD1 (6 bases). Trimming pared 5 bases from V and 2 bases from J, leaving 13 bases between. Germline V CDR1 and CDR2: LGHNA, YNFKEQ. This CDR3 is built from 15 residues. The CDR3: CASSLVPGAYNEQFF. In nucleotides, the CDR3 is TGTGCCAGCAGCTTAGTTCCAGGGGCCTACAATGAGCAGTTCTTC.

The chain recombines TRBV7-6 with TRBJ2-5, with 7 bases lining up with TRBD1. The junction had 2 bases not matched to a gene; V was cut back by 1 base and J by 6 bases. This CDR3 has 13 residues. Per the germline V gene, CDR1 is SGHVS and CDR2 is FNYEAQ. CDR3 in amino acids: CASSLGDRKTQYF. The CDR3 bases are TGTGCCAGCAGCTTAGGGGACAGAAAGACCCAGTACTTC.

The table lists this clone with a few counts. The CDR3 nucleotides read TGTGCCAGCAGCATCTTCAAAAGCGGGAAAGGAGATACGCAGTATTTT. This gives the protein CASSIFKSGKGDTQYF. The chain uses TRBV7-3 and TRBJ2-3; 7 bases match TRBD2. The trim removed 5 bases at V and 5 bases at J, leaving 13 bases unmatched. The CDR3 spans 16 residues. Germline loops: CDR1 SGHTA, CDR2 FQGTGA.

This clone appeared a single time. This rearrangement joins TRBV7-9 to TRBJ2-7, with 8 bases identical to TRBD1. The CDR3 is 14 amino acids. J lost 2 bases, V lost 5 bases, and 5 bases had no gene match. In germline, CDR1 is SEHNR, CDR2 FQNEAQ (reference sequence). CDR3: CASSPGTGTYEQYF. As DNA, the CDR3 is TGTGCCAGCAGCCCCGGGACAGGAACCTACGAGCAGTACTTC.

The J gene is TRBJ1-1, the V gene TRBV7-2; a possible D gene is TRBD1 (6 bases). V shed 5 bases and J shed 7 bases, with 20 bases lying between them. Germline CDR1 SGHTA, CDR2 FQGNSA. The CDR3 contains 15 residues. The CDR3 is CASSPQRTATNEAFF. The CDR3 bases are TGTGCCAGCAGCCCCCAGAGGACAGCTACCAATGAAGCTTTCTTT.

The rearrangement joins TRBV9 to TRBJ2-7; 9 positions agree with TRBD2. Losses at the gene ends were 4 bases for V and 6 bases for J; bases not matched to a gene: 2. This CDR3 has 12 residues. Germline V CDR1 and CDR2: SGDLS, YYNGEE. The chain's CDR3 is CASSPGLAEQYF. CDR3 nucleotide sequence: TGTGCCAGCAGCCCGGGACTAGCCGAGCAGTACTTC.

This clone was seen only a few times. The chain employs TRBV6-1 and TRBJ1-3; D not resolved. Germline lookup yields CDR1 MNHNS and CDR2 SASEGT. Between the trimmed V and J ends, which lost 2 bases and 1 base, there was a span of 9 bases. The CDR3 sequence is 15 residues long. The chain's CDR3 is CASSELEPSGNTIYF. CDR3 nucleotide sequence: TGTGCCAGCAGTGAATTAGAGCCTTCTGGAAACACCATATATTTT.

This clone was observed a handful of times. The CDR3 carries no conserved terminal phenylalanine or tryptophan, so it likely arises from a read error. The DNA is left out, because the CDR3 cannot be placed on it with certainty; the CDR3 is given as TCRdb lists it. The chain has TRBV6-1 and TRBJ1-3. The germline CDR1 and CDR2 sequences are MNHNS and SASEGT. The CDR3 totals 8 residues, both ends included. This CDR3 is CASSEQGG.

The chain combines TRBV28 with TRBJ2-3; 7 positions match TRBD2. Germline-derived CDR1 and CDR2 are MDHEN and SYDVKM. Trimming took 1 base from V and 4 from J; bases not matched to a gene: 2. The CDR3 spans 14 residues. The CDR3 loop is CASSLLGRADTQYF. For the CDR3, the DNA is TGTGCCAGCAGTTTATTAGGGAGGGCAGATACGCAGTATTTT.

The genes are TRBV28 and TRBJ2-1, with 7 bases matching TRBD2. The CDR3 totals 14 residues. Per germline, CDR1 MDHEN and CDR2 SYDVKM. V shed 0 bases, J shed 13 bases, and the junction held 9 bases outside the gene matches. CDR3 coding DNA: TGTGCCAGCAGTTTATGGGGGGAGGGGCGCAGACAGTTCTTC. This encodes CASSLWGEGRRQFF. Combining the CDR3 with reference TRBV28 and TRBJ2-1 gives the whole variable domain DVKVTQSSRYLVKRTGEKVFLECVQDMDHENMFWYRQDPGLGLRLIYFSYDVKMKEKGDIPEGYSVSREKKERFSLILESASTNQTSMYLCASSLWGEGRRQFFGPGTRLTVL.

V gene TRBV2 combines with J gene TRBJ2-1; D might be TRBD2 (6 bases). This CDR3 is 16 amino acids long. V was clipped by 6 bases and J by 2 bases, with 17 bases between them. Germline loops: CDR1 SNHLY, CDR2 FYNNEI. The CDR3 loop reads CASSVRDFRPYNEQFF. The CDR3 DNA sequence: TGTGCCAGCAGCGTCCGGGACTTCAGGCCCTACAATGAGCAGTTCTTC.

The gene calls are TRBV28 and TRBJ2-4; maybe TRBD2 (7 bases). The V end lost 3 bases, the J end lost 6 bases, and 9 bases lay between the germline ends. CDR1 is MDHEN and CDR2 is SYDVKM in the germline V gene. This CDR3 comprises 13 residues. Written as DNA, the CDR3 is TGTGCCAGCAGTTTGAGGGGGGGAAACATTCAGTACTTC. Its protein is CASSLRGGNIQYF.

The chain is built from TRBV29-1 and TRBJ2-2; 7 nucleotides match TRBD2. Germline V gene sequence: CDR1 SQVTM, CDR2 ANQGSEA. The CDR3 loop spans 12 amino acids. The V gene end was trimmed by 4 bases and the J gene end by 4 bases; junction bases not matched to a gene: 0. CDR3 residues: CSVAGGTGELFF. The CDR3 bases are TGCAGCGTTGCGGGGGGCACCGGGGAGCTGTTTTTT.

To note about this clone: Just one base apart from a much larger clone, this may be a read error. V usage is TRBV5-4 and J usage is TRBJ2-3; D remains ambiguous. Trimming removed 4 bases from V and 0 bases from J, with 3 bases in between. Germline loops: CDR1 SGHNT, CDR2 YYREEE (reference sequence). This CDR3 is 12 amino acids long. DNA for the CDR3: TGTGCCAGCAGCCCCAGCACAGATACGCAGTATTTT. Protein: CASSPSTDTQYF. The full variable domain, with the rest looked up from reference TRBV5-4 and TRBJ2-3, is ETGVTQSPTHLIKTRGQQVTLRCSSQSGHNTVSWYQQALGQGPQFIFQYYREEENGRGNFPPRFSGLQFPNYSSELNVNALELDDSALYLCASSPSTDTQYFGPGTRLTVL.

The chain couples TRBV4-1 to TRBJ2-3, with a tentative D call TRBD2 (5 bases). V was cut by 2 bases and J by 3 bases, with 12 bases left in between. Germline V gives CDR1 MGHRA, CDR2 YSYEKL. This CDR3 comprises 15 residues. The CDR3 protein is CASSQRPGMTDTQYF. The DNA of the CDR3 is TGCGCCAGCAGCCAACGTCCCGGGATGACAGATACGCAGTATTTT.

The chain uses TRBV11-3 and TRBJ2-2, with a tentative D call TRBD2 (6 bases). Trimming removed 5 bases at V and 0 bases at J, with 13 bases between. The germline CDR1 and CDR2 sequences are SGHNT and YENEEA. The CDR3 totals 16 residues. The CDR3 region has the DNA TGTGCCAGCAGCCCACCTAGCGAGTCGAACACCGGGGAGCTGTTTTTT. Translating it yields CASSPPSESNTGELFF.

The CDR3 protein is CASSTGTGGTYEQYF. The CDR3 DNA is TGTGCCAGCAGCACAGGGACAGGGGGGACCTACGAGCAGTACTTC. V and J are TRBV9 and TRBJ2-7, with 11 bases identical to TRBD1. This CDR3 has 15 residues. Losses at the gene ends were 4 bases for V and 2 bases for J; bases not matched to a gene: 5. Germline V CDR1 and CDR2: SGDLS, YYNGEE.

This rearrangement joins TRBV5-1 to TRBJ1-2; tentative D call: TRBD1 (5 bases). V lost 4 bases to trimming and J lost 13 bases, with 17 bases between them. The CDR3 contains 12 residues. Germline-derived CDR1 and CDR2 are SGHRS and YFSETQ. CDR3 sequence (DNA): TGCGCCAGCAGCCTGGGGGAACAGGACTTCACCTTC. Its protein product is CASSLGEQDFTF.

The V gene is TRBV27, the J gene TRBJ2-2, with 11 bases that match TRBD2. Germline lookup yields CDR1 MNHEY and CDR2 SMNVEV (reference sequence). Trimming cost V 5 bases and J 4 bases; bases outside gene matches: 15. CDR3 length: 19 residues. The CDR3: CASSPRPLAGGLGTGELFF. The CDR3 coding sequence is TGTGCCAGCAGTCCGAGACCATTAGCGGGAGGGCTCGGCACCGGGGAGCTGTTTTTT.

The chain carries TRBV5-1 and TRBJ2-1, with 8 bases lining up with TRBD2. The V segment lost 2 bases and the J segment 6 bases; nucleotides outside the gene matches: 4. CDR1 SGHRS and CDR2 YFSETQ come from the germline V gene. This CDR3 comprises 14 residues. CDR3 nucleotide sequence: TGCGCCAGCAGCTTAACGGGAGGGCCCAATGAGCAGTTCTTC. This codes for CASSLTGGPNEQFF.

The chain couples TRBV18 to TRBJ1-2; D is unclear. Germline CDR1 reads KGHSH; CDR2 reads LQKENI. The CDR3 is 15 amino acids. Trimming pared 3 bases from V and 0 bases from J, leaving 11 bases between. CDR3 nucleotides: TGTGCCAGCTCACCTAGACACACCTCTAACTATGGCTACACCTTC. It translates to CASSPRHTSNYGYTF.